This T cell receptor beta chain was obtained from a study of vaccination and CD4 T cells after COVID-19. A note on this clonotype: As yet, its antigen is unknown.

CD4+ T cells that had been cultured provided DNA sequenced with the Oncomine TCR Beta short-read assay. MiXCR was run by TCRdb on the PCR reads, yielding one entry per CDR3 protein. The sample has roughly 24,000 distinct CDR3 sequences, less than 50% seen once. The sample's treatment: approximately nine-day PBMC culture with coronavirus spike peptide pools or control peptides (ViraFEST assay). The germline V gene has CDR1 SGHRS and CDR2 YFSETQ. Trimming stripped 7 bases from V and 0 bases from J, with 12 bases between. The CDR3 sequence is 14 residues long. The sequenced material came from CD4+ T cells from blood, cultured in vitro. The chain recombines TRBV5-1 with TRBJ2-3; no clear D. The sequence was collected from a human donor who had recovered from COVID-19. Here the CDR3 reads CASGPASSTDTQYF. The DNA for the CDR3 is TGCGCCAGCGGTCCCGCATCTAGCACAGATACGCAGTATTTT.